This T cell receptor beta chain was documented in a study of radiotherapy plus CTLA-4 blockade in lung cancer. Whole-study context: With 31% of patients having disease control, objective responses were seen in roughly 18%.

Germline V CDR1 and CDR2: KGHSH, LQKENI. The CDR3 covers 15 residues. V was pared by 2 bases and J by 4 bases, with 3 bases of the junction left unmatched. The study gave focal radiation plus ipilimumab CTLA-4 blockade to patients with chemo-refractory metastatic non-small-cell lung cancer. Study results and limitations: TCR clones of tumor origin grew in blood after radiotherapy plus ipilimumab. Early blood T cell clone dynamics reportedly forecast response best, with interferon-beta.

This clone has a handful of counts. Its antigen is as yet unknown. The method was immunoSEQ multiplex PCR; TCRdb's version includes in-frame clones alone and lacks a portion of them. This table has about 25,000 clones, 73% appearing once. The sequencing used peripheral blood, collected from a patient treated with radiotherapy plus ipilimumab. This receptor was identified in a human donor with non-small cell lung cancer who had stable disease on radiotherapy plus ipilimumab. The genes are TRBV18 and TRBJ2-2; the match to TRBD2 covers 8 bases. CDR3 region: CASSPGGRSTGELFF. Written as DNA, the CDR3 is TGTGCCAGCTCACCAGGCGGGAGGTCCACCGGGGAGCTGTTTTTT.